Detailed here is one TCR beta chain. In the original workflow: Nucleated cell counts were estimated from reference gene primer amplification. The repertoire was sequenced with immunoSEQ multiplex PCR; TCRdb's copy has only in-frame clones and lacks some. D and trimming were read from the DNA, whereas the V and J calls and clone size are those reported in that table. The sample lists 360,000 or so clones, roughly 90% occurring once. This entry is derived from a study of blood T cell repertoires in COVID-19. Germline CDR1 is MNHEY and CDR2 is SMNVEV (reference sequence). The CDR3 is 16 amino acids. Unmatched junction bases numbered 11, after V lost 6 bases and J lost 3 bases.

This TCR was recovered from an older woman with COVID-19, enrolled during active disease. The J gene is TRBJ1-5, the V gene TRBV27; 7 bases fit TRBD1. What was sequenced was peripheral blood. CDR3 nucleotides: TGTGCCAGCAGACCAGACAGGGAAGAAGCCAATCAGCCCCAGCATTTT. This gives the protein CASRPDREEANQPQHF.